This section outlines one T cell receptor beta chain sequence together with its context. Its antigen is unidentified. This sample stems from a study of T cells in Graves' hyperthyroidism and ophthalmopathy. Overall study results and limits: Among clonotypes expanded in thyroid above 0.001, most were also found in blood.

Germline CDR1 KGHDR, CDR2 SFDVKD. The trim removed 5 bases at V and 4 bases at J, leaving 5 bases unmatched. The CDR3 contains 15 residues. Amplified TCR beta CDR3 regions came from RNA transcripts. Researchers ran a first-round RT-PCR on the TCR CDR3 using the HTBI primer set. From the multiplex PCR reads, TCRdb called clonotypes with MiXCR, one entry per CDR3 protein. The sample has 560,000 or so distinct CDR3 sequences, around 42% seen once. Patients aged 18 to 65 had newly diagnosed hyperthyroidism that had lasted under 2 months. Pregnant or lactating patients were excluded, as were those with uncontrolled infection or other autoimmune disease.

V gene TRBV24-1 combines with J gene TRBJ1-5, with 9 bases aligning to TRBD1. This clonotype was sampled from a woman between 18 and 29 years old with Graves' hyperthyroidism. The material sequenced was peripheral blood or thyroid tissue (not recorded which). The CDR3 reads CATSAGTGNNQPQHF. The CDR3, as DNA: TGTGCCACCAGTGCTGGGACAGGGAATAATCAGCCCCAGCATTTT.